These T cell receptor beta chains were read from a single sample in a study of blood T cell repertoires in COVID-19. Using immunoSEQ multiplex PCR, the repertoire was profiled, and TCRdb retains in-frame clones only, with some absent. This sample carries more than 150,000 clones, 86% of them seen once, and the ten largest clones take 0.99%. The sample was peripheral blood. These TCRs come from a man between 18 and 35 years old with acute or convalescent COVID-19. The conserved cysteine and the conserved F or W are not part of the CDR3 here.

>TRBV2
ASSPTGRESPLH
>TRBV6-6
ASSPVQGPALSGNTIY
>TRBV27
ASSLVVQGGEYSNQPQH
>TRBV7-6
ASSLISQGSGETQY
>TRBV6-4
ASSAPAGGQGGELF
>TRBV7-8
ASSLIDEGSPLH
>TRBV6-5
ASSYSPRKSTDTQY
>TRBV3-1/TRBV3-2
ASSPTRNYGYT
>TRBV29-1
SGGTGTAVGEQY
>TRBV6-2/TRBV6-3
ASSPLAQFSYEQY
>TRBV7-7
ASSLGPAFSSYNEQF
>TRBV29-1
SVAGANQPQH
>TRBV21-1
ASSALGRQGSETQY
>TRBV27
ASSLEGTSNSPLH
>TRBV6-1
ASSEWRADEKLF
>TRBV5-4
ASSLGTAYNEQF
>TRBV19
ASSRYNSPLH
>TRBV7-3
ASSPGTGSTNTQY
>TRBV4-1
ASSQDRGSYNEQF
>TRBV23-1
ASSQGEQGSSNQPQH
>TRBV6-5
ASSYDRVGSPLH
>TRBV6-5
ASNRGSSDTQY
>TRBV25-1
ASSGQGQGGYGYT
>TRBV2
ASSEAPGTSSNTQY
>TRBV12-3/TRBV12-4
ASETGMGNEQF
>TRBV2
ASNGGLATGELF
>TRBV7-2
ASSFSGQGTPRELF
>TRBV18
ASSPGQANTGELF
>TRBV25-1
ASSRTGGSFSTEAF
>TRBV3-1/TRBV3-2
ASSQGQGAGGYT
>TRBV10-2
ASMRGGPDTQY
>TRBV5-1
ASSLVPSGGSYNEQF
>TRBV5-1
ASSEGQGAHRGYGYT
>TRBV6-4
ASSDSGGNSPLH
>TRBV12-5
ASGLAPRLAGGPGDTQY
>TRBV12-5
ASGLDYNAGGNSNQPQH
>TRBV6-1
ASSEGRYEQF
>TRBV7-2
ASSPRTSGGSSYNEQF
>TRBV19
ASKTGPEKLF
>TRBV6-5
ASSYDGRGNTEAF
>TRBV24-1
ATSDQTGGQPQH
>TRBV9
ASSVRLAGGRNEQF
>TRBV6-6
ASSLGQHDGYT
>TRBV9
ASSAQGWSPLH
>TRBV10-3
ATAGGGPTYEQY
>TRBV7-3
ASSLGGSQETQY
>TRBV5-1
ASSLAGTGRSPLH
>TRBV7-2
ASRTSAIEQF
>TRBV5-1
ASSVGKGLSYNSPLH
>TRBV7-9
ASSPRPGELAKNIQY
>TRBV7-9
ASSPIGRGNTEAF
>TRBV5-4
ASSLRLAGAETQY
>TRBV28
ASSLIPEMTMNTEAF
>TRBV12-3/TRBV12-4
ASSRGAQDTQY
>TRBV7-8
ASSLQGMVAGSGDEQY
>TRBV4-1
ASSQAATSGSYEQY
>TRBV2
ASRLRTGGSQETQY